A selection of T cell receptor beta chains follows, all from one sample in a study of response to subunit inactivated influenza vaccine. TCRdb reprocessed the RT-PCR reads with MiXCR, giving one entry per CDR3 protein. The sample lists around 600,000 distinct CDR3 sequences; approximately 11% were seen once. These sequences were also reported in another study, on T cells expressing NK-cell markers.

The sample was PBMCs from blood, taken on the day of vaccination. The receptors come from a man aged 45-65 years who received an inactivated influenza vaccine. Each CDR3 is given with its conserved first and last residue. The D gene is left open where the match is weak. Clone size, where shown, is once, few, many, or a class for clones that have expanded.

few	TRBV20-1	.	TRBJ2-5	TGCAGTGCTAGAGACGAAGGGAGGACGGGAGAGACCCAGTACTTC	CSARDEGRTGETQYF
few	TRBV15	.	TRBJ2-7	TGTGCCACCAGCAGAAGGGACTCCTCCTACGAGCAGTACTTC	CATSRRDSSYEQYF
many	TRBV10-3	.	TRBJ1-2	TGTGCCATCAGTGTGAGGGGCGACTATGGCTACACCTTC	CAISVRGDYGYTF
many	TRBV5-1	TRBD1	TRBJ1-6	TGCGCCAGCAGCGCCGGGACAGTGTCTGGTTCACCCCTCCACTTT	CASSAGTVSGSPLHF
.	TRBV6-5	.	TRBJ2-2	TGTGCCAGCAGTTCGGGACCCTACACCGGGGAGCTGTTTTTT	CASSSGPYTGELFF
.	TRBV27	.	TRBJ2-7	TGTGCCAGCAGTACACCGACAGGTTCTAGGTACGAGCAGTACTTC	CASSTPTGSRYEQYF
few	TRBV19	.	TRBJ2-3	TGTGCCAGTAGTCCATTCCCGTTAACAGGGCCCGATACGCAGTATTTT	CASSPFPLTGPDTQYF
few	TRBV3-1	.	TRBJ1-3	TGTGCCAGCAGCCAAGTGGGACCACGCTCTGGAAACACCATATATTTT	CASSQVGPRSGNTIYF
few	TRBV6-2/TRBV6-3	.	TRBJ1-4	TGTGCCAGCACCGCGCTTTATGAAAAACTGTTTTTT	CASTALYEKLFF
.	TRBV18	.	TRBJ2-2	TGTGCCAGCTCACCACAGGGGTCAACGGGCACCGGGGAGCTGTTTTTT	CASSPQGSTGTGELFF
.	TRBV7-8	TRBD1	TRBJ2-2	TGTGCCAGCACCTGGACAGGATCGAACACCGGGGAGCTGTTTTTT	CASTWTGSNTGELFF
.	TRBV12-3/TRBV12-4	TRBD1	TRBJ2-7	TGTGCCAGCACCGGGACAGATTCCTACGAGCAGTACTTC	CASTGTDSYEQYF
many	TRBV5-1	TRBD2	TRBJ2-5	TGCGCCAGCAGCTTGACTAGCGGATTCCAAGAGACCCAGTACTTC	CASSLTSGFQETQYF
.	TRBV6-1	TRBD1	TRBJ2-6	TGTGCCAGCAGTCCGACAGGGGGCGCTTCTGGGGCCAACGTCCTGACTTTC	CASSPTGGASGANVLTF
many	TRBV7-9	.	TRBJ2-3	TGTGCCAGCAGCTCGGGACACCCTGGCACAGATACGCAGTATTTT	CASSSGHPGTDTQYF
.	TRBV5-6	TRBD1	TRBJ2-1	TGTGCCAGCAGCTTGGCCAATGTTGGACAGGGGGGCTACAATGAGCAGTTCTTC	CASSLANVGQGGYNEQFF
few	TRBV20-1	TRBD2	TRBJ2-7	TGCAGTGCTAGAGTTCCTAACCGGGACTATCTCGACGAGCAGTACTTC	CSARVPNRDYLDEQYF
few	TRBV6-1	.	TRBJ1-2	TGTGCCAGCAGAGAAACAGGGCGCTATGGCTACACCTTC	CASRETGRYGYTF
.	TRBV5-1	TRBD2	TRBJ2-1	TGCGCCAGCAGCTTGGGTGGGACTAGAACCTACAATGAGCAGTTCTTC	CASSLGGTRTYNEQFF
.	TRBV6-1	.	TRBJ1-5	TGTGCCAGTAAGGCAGAGAGGGGTAGCAATCAGCCCCAGCATTTT	CASKAERGSNQPQHF
.	TRBV2	.	TRBJ2-5	TGTGCCAGCAGCGTCGAGGCGGGAACGCAAGAGACCCAGTACTTC	CASSVEAGTQETQYF
few	TRBV2	TRBD1	TRBJ2-6	TGTGCCAGCAGTCAGACAGGGAACGGGGCCAACGTCCTGACTTTC	CASSQTGNGANVLTF
.	TRBV20-1	.	TRBJ2-7	TGCAGTGCTAGAGATAGTTCACCAGGGGGGTACGAGCAGTACTTC	CSARDSSPGGYEQYF